These 10 T cell receptor beta chains were all obtained from the same sample, sequenced in a study of T cell clones after liver transplantation (dated by TCRdb to between 2018 and 2021). The library was made by the immunoSEQ multiplex PCR assay. Sourced from immuneACCESS, this table was stored by TCRdb with only in-frame sequences that have V and J called. A share of the clones is absent; for the studies checked, an unresolved V gene accounts for under half, and the remainder has no known explanation. The sample yields approximately 65,000 clones; approximately 92% were counted once. The leading ten clones occupy 0.98% of the sample. The sequences come from CD4+ T cells from blood, collected about 26 months after liver transplant. These receptor sequences come from a human patient who received a liver transplant. Donor T cells from the graft may be present among the T cells after a transplant.

This chain links TRBV2 with TRBJ1-1; possibly TRBD1 for D (6 bases). Germline V lookup: CDR1 SNHLY, CDR2 FYNNEI. This CDR3 has 15 amino acids. The V and J ends lost 6 bases and 2 bases respectively, with 16 bases between them. The CDR3 region is CASSNRAEANTEAFF. The CDR3 nucleotides read TGTGCCAGCAGCAACAGGGCGGAGGCAAACACTGAAGCTTTCTTT.

The J gene is TRBJ2-7, the V gene TRBV5-1, with D perhaps matching TRBD2 (8 bases). Germline V CDR1 and CDR2: SGHRS, YFSETQ. This CDR3 has 18 residues. Trimming left V 0 bases short and J 2 bases short, with 21 bases between. CDR3 amino acids: CASSLGGGGRAGAYEQYF. The CDR3 nucleotides are TGCGCCAGCAGCTTGGGTGGAGGGGGCAGAGCGGGAGCCTACGAGCAGTACTTC.

The chain uses TRBV6-6 and TRBJ2-7; 8 bases fit TRBD2. Germline V gene data show CDR1 as MNHNY and CDR2 as SVGAGI (reference sequence). Germline trimming cut 4 bases from V and 0 bases from J; bases unmatched to any gene: 2. The CDR3 covers 14 residues. The DNA for the CDR3 is TGTGCCAGCAGTTGGAGCGGGAGCTCCTACGAGCAGTACTTC. It specifies CASSWSGSSYEQYF.

This clone occurred once. The chain is built from TRBV28 and TRBJ1-2; no firm D call. The germline V and J ends were trimmed by 3 bases and 7 bases, with 9 bases remaining between them. CDR1 and CDR2 (germline): MDHEN, SYDVKM. The CDR3 contains 12 residues. The CDR3 DNA is TGTGCCAGCAGTTTGCCGGGTTTTGGCTACACCTTC. It yields the protein CASSLPGFGYTF.

J is TRBJ2-7 and V is TRBV6-5; D not resolved. With 2 bases removed from V and 7 bases from J, the gap between germline ends came to 12 bases. CDR1 MNHEY and CDR2 SVGAGI come from the germline V gene. The CDR3 consists of 13 residues. The CDR3 loop reads CASSYQLPPEQYF. CDR3 bases: TGTGCCAGCAGTTACCAACTTCCCCCGGAGCAGTACTTC.

V is TRBV7-2 and J is TRBJ1-1; TRBD1 might be the D (6 bases). The CDR3 runs to 15 residues. The germline CDR1 and CDR2 sequences are SGHTA and FQGNSA. With 4 bases removed from V and 7 bases from J, the gap between germline ends came to 19 bases. CDR3 loop: CASSSRGGGAGEAFF. The CDR3 coding sequence is TGTGCCAGCAGCTCCAGGGGAGGGGGGGCAGGTGAAGCTTTCTTT. The whole variable domain, filled in from reference TRBV7-2 and TRBJ1-1, reads GAGVSQSPSNKVTEKGKDVELRCDPISGHTALYWYRQSLGQGLEFLIYFQGNSAPDKSGLPSDRFSAERTGGSVSTLTIQRTQQEDSAVYLCASSSRGGGAGEAFFGQGTRLTVV.

The chain couples TRBV27 to TRBJ1-5, with no clear D. V lost 5 bases and J lost 1, with 9 bases in between. The germline V gene has CDR1 MNHEY and CDR2 SMNVEV (reference sequence). This CDR3 is 14 amino acids long. CDR3 nucleotide sequence: TGTGCCAGCAGTGAGGGTCCGAGCAATCAGCCCCAGCATTTT. This gives the protein CASSEGPSNQPQHF.

This chain uses TRBV27 with TRBJ2-3; D may be TRBD2 (6 bases). The CDR3 covers 13 residues. Germline V gives CDR1 MNHEY, CDR2 SMNVEV (reference sequence). V was pared by 5 bases and J by 7 bases, with 13 bases between. As DNA, the CDR3 is TGTGCCAGCAGTCCCTCTGCGGGATATACGCAGTATTTT. Protein product: CASSPSAGYTQYF.

V gene TRBV5-4 combines with J gene TRBJ2-7; TRBD1 matches 9 bases. V shed 4 bases, J shed 4 bases, and the junction held 6 bases outside the gene matches. This CDR3 is 14 amino acids long. Per germline, CDR1 SGHNT and CDR2 YYREEE (reference sequence). Here the CDR3 DNA reads TGTGCCAGCAGCCCGGGACAGGGAAGGTACGAGCAGTACTTC. Translation: CASSPGQGRYEQYF.

This sequence joins TRBV13 and TRBJ2-7; D is uncertain. Trimming removed 0 bases from V and 4 bases from J, with 7 bases in between. The germline V gene encodes CDR1 PRHDT and CDR2 FYEKMQ (reference sequence). The CDR3 spans 13 residues. CDR3 sequence (DNA): TGTGCCAGCAGCTTAGGACGAGGATACGAGCAGTACTTC. This gives the protein CASSLGRGYEQYF.